The 31 T cell receptor beta chains below all came from one sample that was sequenced in a study of blood T cell repertoires in COVID-19 (dated by TCRdb to 2018 to 2021). The library came from the immunoSEQ multiplex PCR assay. This immuneACCESS table, as held by TCRdb, lists in-frame sequences with V and J called but not all clones. Of the missing ones, under half trace to an unresolved V gene in checked studies; the others have no known cause. The sample table records about 58,000 clones; approximately 77% of these occur just once. About 29% of the sample is in the top ten clones. Material for sequencing was peripheral blood. The receptors shown here come from a human donor in a cohort sampled during active COVID-19.

The rearrangement links TRBV6-5 to TRBJ1-2; no definite D call. CDR1 and CDR2 (germline): MNHEY, SVGAGI. The CDR3 sequence is 12 residues long. The V end lost 5 bases, the J end lost 2 bases, and 6 bases lay between the germline ends. CDR3 region: CASSQLNYGYTF. The CDR3 nucleotides read TGTGCCAGCAGTCAACTAAACTATGGCTACACCTTC.

CDR3 DNA sequence: TGTGCCAGCAGCCAAGAACGGGGAGTCGAGCAGTACTTC. Amino acid sequence: CASSQERGVEQYF. This chain connects TRBV4-2 to TRBJ2-7; a possible D gene is TRBD2 (5 bases). Trimming shortened V by 0 bases and J by 6 bases, and 9 bases separated the two germline ends. This CDR3 has 13 residues. CDR1 is LGHNA, CDR2 YNFKEQ, per germline.

The V gene is TRBV11-2, the J gene TRBJ1-1; possibly TRBD1 for D (5 bases). The germline gives CDR1 SGHAT, CDR2 FQNNGV. The CDR3 runs 13 residues. Trimming took off 5 bases at V and 4 bases at J, with 11 bases between the two ends. The CDR3 is CASSRTGVTEAFF. CDR3 nucleotides: TGTGCCAGCAGCCGGACGGGGGTCACTGAAGCTTTCTTT.

CDR3 coding DNA: TGTGCCAGCAGTGAAGAAGGGGCCCAAGAGACCCAGTACTTC. Translated: CASSEEGAQETQYF. The chain employs TRBV2 and TRBJ2-5, with a tentative D call TRBD1 (5 bases). Germline CDR1 and CDR2: SNHLY and FYNNEI. The CDR3 is made up of 14 amino acids. Trimming left V 1 base short and J 1 base short, with 7 bases between.

The J gene is TRBJ2-1, the V gene TRBV13; 7 bases map to TRBD2. With V trimmed by 6 bases and J by 2 bases, 7 bases remained unmatched. The CDR3 has 15 amino acids. CDR1 PRHDT and CDR2 FYEKMQ come from the germline V gene (reference sequence). CDR3 nucleotides: TGTGCCAGCAGTTTTGCTAGCGGAGCCTACAATGAGCAGTTCTTC. It yields the protein CASSFASGAYNEQFF.

The chain uses TRBV27 and TRBJ2-5, with no clear D. CDR3 length: 13 residues. Germline V gene lookup returns CDR1 MNHEY and CDR2 SMNVEV (reference sequence). Deletions cut 5 bases from V and 0 bases from J, with 7 bases between. The CDR3 region is CASSPPNQETQYF. The CDR3 DNA is TGTGCCAGCAGTCCCCCCAACCAAGAGACCCAGTACTTC.

V is TRBV7-2 and J is TRBJ2-5; 11 bases are a match to TRBD1. CDR1 is SGHTA, CDR2 FQGNSA, per germline. Losses at the gene ends were 1 base for V and 5 bases for J; bases not matched to a gene: 3. This CDR3 spans 15 amino acids. The CDR3 DNA is TGTGCCAGCAGCTTAGGGACAGGGGGCGTGGAGACCCAGTACTTC. This gives the protein CASSLGTGGVETQYF. Supplemented by reference TRBV7-2 and TRBJ2-5, the full variable domain reads GAGVSQSPSNKVTEKGKDVELRCDPISGHTALYWYRQSLGQGLEFLIYFQGNSAPDKSGLPSDRFSAERTGGSVSTLTIQRTQQEDSAVYLCASSLGTGGVETQYFGPGTRLLVL.

This chain joins TRBV19 and TRBJ1-4; 7 positions agree with TRBD1. Germline values: CDR1 LNHDA, CDR2 SQIVND (reference sequence). The ends lost 5 bases at V and 9 bases at J; junction bases unmatched: 9. CDR3 size: 14 residues. CDR3 sequence reads: CASSVSDRTKKLFF. DNA of the CDR3: TGTGCCAGTAGTGTATCGGACAGGACGAAAAAACTGTTTTTT.

This chain links TRBV6-2 or TRBV6-3 with TRBJ1-2, with 7 bases lining up with TRBD1. There are 17 residues in the CDR3. Trimming took 0 bases from V and 3 from J; bases not matched to a gene: 10. Germline CDR1 is MNHEY and CDR2 is SVGEGT. CDR3 loop: CASSYSGSRQGHYGYTF. The CDR3 DNA sequence: TGTGCCAGCAGTTACTCCGGATCACGACAGGGTCACTATGGCTACACCTTC.

The J gene is TRBJ1-6, the V gene TRBV6-7; D is possibly TRBD1 (6 bases). TRBV6-7 has ORF status, its function being uncertain. The CDR3 extends over 18 amino acids. The V and J ends lost 0 bases and 3 bases respectively, with 15 bases between them. The CDR3: CASSYSGRRGGYNSPLHF. The CDR3 DNA reads as TGTGCCAGCAGTTACTCTGGTAGGAGGGGGGGCTATAATTCACCCCTCCACTTT.

V gene TRBV30 combines with J gene TRBJ2-1, with D tentatively TRBD2 (6 bases). Looked up from germline, CDR1 is GTSNPN and CDR2 is SVGIG (reference sequence). The CDR3 contains 13 residues. V lost 4 bases, J lost 5 bases, and 12 bases lay in between. CDR3 coding DNA: TGTGCCTGGAACGTTGGCGGGGACAATGAGCAGTTCTTC. Translation: CAWNVGGDNEQFF.

The chain combines TRBV13 with TRBJ2-7; 8 nucleotides agree with TRBD1. The germline gives CDR1 PRHDT, CDR2 FYEKMQ (reference sequence). This CDR3 contains 14 residues. The V gene end was trimmed by 2 bases and the J gene end by 6 bases; junction bases not matched to a gene: 6. CDR3 DNA sequence: TGTGCCAGCAGCTTACGGCAGGGGGCCCGCGAGCAGTACTTC. Translation: CASSLRQGAREQYF.

This chain connects TRBV10-3 to TRBJ1-5; 9 positions agree with TRBD1. Per germline, CDR1 ENHRY and CDR2 SYGVKD. The CDR3 has 13 amino acids. With V trimmed by 6 bases and J by 7 bases, 4 bases remained unmatched. The CDR3 here is CAIRKGQGQPQHF. CDR3 nucleotides: TGTGCCATCAGAAAGGGACAGGGACAGCCCCAGCATTTT.

The rearrangement uses TRBV18 and TRBJ2-5, with 7 bases aligning to TRBD2. Losses at the gene ends were 6 bases for V and 2 bases for J; bases not matched to a gene: 12. The CDR3 has 16 residues. From germline, CDR1 is KGHSH and CDR2 LQKENI. CDR3 in amino acids: CASSQPTSRRQETQYF. The CDR3 DNA reads TGTGCCAGCTCCCAACCGACTAGCCGGAGGCAAGAGACCCAGTACTTC.

The rearrangement uses TRBV19 and TRBJ1-2; TRBD1 agrees at 9 bases. Germline V gene lookup returns CDR1 LNHDA and CDR2 SQIVND (reference sequence). Unmatched junction bases numbered 10, after V lost 3 bases and J lost 8 bases. The CDR3 covers 15 residues. The CDR3 region is CASSILAGQGGGYTF. DNA of the CDR3: TGTGCCAGTAGTATTCTGGCGGGACAGGGAGGAGGCTACACCTTC. The full variable domain, completed using reference TRBV19 and TRBJ1-2, is DGGITQSPKYLFRKEGQNVTLSCEQNLNHDAMYWYRQDPGQGLRLIYYSQIVNDFQKGDIAEGYSVSREKKESFPLTVTSAQKNPTAFYLCASSILAGQGGGYTFGSGTRLTVV.

This clone has more than one count but fewer than ten. V gene TRBV19 combines with J gene TRBJ2-2; TRBD2 aligns across 8 bases. The CDR3 has 15 residues. The germline CDR1 and CDR2 sequences are LNHDA and SQIVND (reference sequence). Trimming cost V 8 bases and J 5 bases; bases outside gene matches: 10. DNA for the CDR3: TGTGCCAGTGGGGATTTCGGGAGGGTAACCGGGGAGCTGTTTTTT. Protein: CASGDFGRVTGELFF.

The chain recombines TRBV27 with TRBJ2-7; 11 bases fit TRBD2. Germline V CDR1 and CDR2: MNHEY, SMNVEV (reference sequence). The CDR3 runs 14 residues. Losses at the gene ends were 3 bases for V and 7 bases for J; bases not matched to a gene: 5. The CDR3 nucleotides read TGTGCCAGCAGTTTTCTTAGCGGGAGGGCGGAGCAGTACTTC. It specifies CASSFLSGRAEQYF.

V gene TRBV6-5 combines with J gene TRBJ1-5; D is uncertain. There are 14 residues in the CDR3. The V and J ends lost 7 bases and 2 bases respectively, with 12 bases between them. Germline V lookup: CDR1 MNHEY, CDR2 SVGAGI. The CDR3 is CASIREGGNQPQHF. DNA of the CDR3: TGTGCCAGCATCCGGGAGGGAGGCAATCAGCCCCAGCATTTT.

The CDR3 is CASSGQGIRNQPQHF. The CDR3 DNA sequence: TGTGCCAGCAGTGGACAGGGGATTCGCAATCAGCCCCAGCATTTT. The gene calls are TRBV2 and TRBJ1-5; TRBD1 matches 8 bases. The germline V gene has CDR1 SNHLY and CDR2 FYNNEI. CDR3 size: 15 residues. The trim removed 4 bases at V and 2 bases at J, leaving 4 bases unmatched. The complete variable domain, with remaining parts taken from reference TRBV2 and TRBJ1-5, reads EPEVTQTPSHQVTQMGQEVILRCVPISNHLYFYWYRQILGQKVEFLVSFYNNEISEKSEIFDDQFSVERPDGSNFTLKIRSTKLEDSAMYFCASSGQGIRNQPQHFGDGTRLSIL.

The CDR3 is CASSPSAHSSYEQYF. In nucleotides, the CDR3 is TGTGCCAGCAGCCCTTCCGCGCACAGCTCCTACGAGCAGTACTTC. The chain employs TRBV7-3 and TRBJ2-7; D not resolved. The CDR3 is made up of 15 amino acids. The germline V gene has CDR1 SGHTA and CDR2 FQGTGA. The germline V and J ends were trimmed by 5 bases and 0 bases, with 14 bases remaining between them.

The chain is built from TRBV3-1 (or the pseudogene TRBV3-2) and TRBJ1-2; TRBD1 matches at 9 bases. Germline V gene sequence: CDR1 LGHDT, CDR2 YNNKEL (reference sequence). After removal of 6 bases from V and 8 bases from J, the junction contained 10 bases not matched to a gene. The CDR3 spans 14 residues. The chain's CDR3 is CASSRTTTGGGYTF. DNA of the CDR3: TGTGCCAGCAGTCGCACTACGACAGGGGGAGGCTACACCTTC.

J is TRBJ2-3 and V is TRBV11-2, with 10 bases matching TRBD2. Germline V CDR1 and CDR2: SGHAT, FQNNGV. The CDR3 is made up of 19 amino acids. Trimming removed 2 bases from V and 0 bases from J; junction bases left unmatched: 11. The CDR3 DNA reads as TGTGCCAGCAGCTTATGGACTAGCGGAATACCGGAGAGCACAGATACGCAGTATTTT. As protein: CASSLWTSGIPESTDTQYF. Full variable domain (missing parts from reference TRBV11-2 and TRBJ2-3): EAGVAQSPRYKIIEKRQSVAFWCNPISGHATLYWYQQILGQGPKLLIQFQNNGVVDDSQLPKDRFSAERLKGVDSTLKIQPAKLEDSAVYLCASSLWTSGIPESTDTQYFGPGTRLTVL.

V and J are TRBV7-8 and TRBJ2-1, with D perhaps TRBD2 (5 bases). CDR1 and CDR2 from the germline V gene are SGHVS and FQNEAQ. The CDR3 covers 17 residues. V was pared by 1 base and J by 5 bases, with 18 bases between. The CDR3 spells CASSLVIPGNLHNEQFF. CDR3 DNA sequence: TGTGCCAGCAGCTTAGTAATACCGGGGAACCTCCACAATGAGCAGTTCTTC. Based on the CDR3 plus reference TRBV7-8 and TRBJ2-1, the full variable domain is GAGVSQSPRYKVAKRGQDVALRCDPISGHVSLFWYQQALGQGPEFLTYFQNEAQLDKSGLPSDRFFAERPEGSVSTLKIQRTQQEDSAVYLCASSLVIPGNLHNEQFFGPGTRLTVL.

The CDR3 sequence is CASSELGRGQPQHF. The CDR3 DNA sequence: TGTGCCAGCAGTGAACTGGGCAGGGGGCAGCCCCAGCATTTT. The V and J genes are TRBV2 and TRBJ1-5; 7 positions agree with TRBD1. The V gene end was trimmed by 2 bases and the J gene end by 7 bases; junction bases not matched to a gene: 5. Germline V lookup: CDR1 SNHLY, CDR2 FYNNEI. The CDR3 has 14 amino acids.

The chain is built from TRBV4-2 and TRBJ1-1; TRBD1 aligns across 7 bases. CDR1 LGHNA and CDR2 YNFKEQ come from the germline V gene. The CDR3 spans 14 residues. J was trimmed by 5 bases and V by 0 bases; bases with no gene match: 3. CDR3 in amino acids: CASSQEQGRTEAFF. Written as DNA, the CDR3 is TGTGCCAGCAGCCAAGAACAGGGGAGGACTGAAGCTTTCTTT.

This clone has a handful of counts. The chain joins TRBV19 to TRBJ2-1; possibly TRBD2 for D (6 bases). Germline values: CDR1 LNHDA, CDR2 SQIVND (reference sequence). The V end lost 5 bases, the J end lost 2 bases, and 13 bases lay between the germline ends. This CDR3 has 15 residues. The CDR3 sequence: CASSLIGGPYNEQFF. Written as DNA, the CDR3 is TGTGCCAGTAGTTTAATCGGGGGACCCTACAATGAGCAGTTCTTC.

This clone has a single count. This rearrangement joins TRBV5-1 to TRBJ2-1; TRBD1 matches 7 bases. This CDR3 is built from 15 residues. CDR1 is SGHRS and CDR2 is YFSETQ in the germline V gene. The V segment lost 0 bases and the J segment 3 bases; nucleotides outside the gene matches: 3. This CDR3 is CASSLVRQGYNEQFF. In DNA form, the CDR3 reads TGCGCCAGCAGCTTGGTTAGACAGGGCTACAATGAGCAGTTCTTC.

The rearrangement joins TRBV29-1 to TRBJ2-3; D gene unclear. The V gene lost 6 bases and the J gene lost 2 bases, with 6 bases spanning the gap. This CDR3 is built from 11 residues. Germline assignment: CDR1 SQVTM and CDR2 ANQGSEA. The CDR3: CSVAITDTQYF. The CDR3 DNA is TGCAGCGTCGCTATCACAGATACGCAGTATTTT.

The V call is TRBV19, the J call TRBJ2-3; D possibly corresponds to TRBD2 (7 bases). CDR1 LNHDA and CDR2 SQIVND come from the germline V gene (reference sequence). This CDR3 has 18 residues. Trimming took off 5 bases at V and 6 bases at J, with 27 bases between the two ends. CDR3 sequence: CASSHRGPGRLEQDTQYF. In DNA form, the CDR3 reads TGTGCCAGTAGTCACCGGGGGCCCGGGAGGCTTGAACAGGATACGCAGTATTTT. The whole variable domain, filled in from reference TRBV19 and TRBJ2-3, reads DGGITQSPKYLFRKEGQNVTLSCEQNLNHDAMYWYRQDPGQGLRLIYYSQIVNDFQKGDIAEGYSVSREKKESFPLTVTSAQKNPTAFYLCASSHRGPGRLEQDTQYFGPGTRLTVL.

The V gene is TRBV6-5, the J gene TRBJ2-3; TRBD1 might be the D (5 bases). Germline V lookup: CDR1 MNHEY, CDR2 SVGAGI. This CDR3 region has 14 residues. The V end was cut by 2 bases, the J end by 4 bases, with 10 bases between. The CDR3 loop is CASSYTPRADTQYF. CDR3 DNA: TGTGCCAGCAGTTACACCCCCAGGGCAGATACGCAGTATTTT.

The rearrangement uses TRBV4-1 and TRBJ2-5; D not certain. The V gene's germline CDR1 is MGHRA and CDR2 YSYEKL. The CDR3 length is 13 residues. Trimming took 1 base from V and 5 from J, leaving 8 bases between them. DNA for the CDR3: TGCGCCAGCAGCCAAGGGATCGGGGAGACCCAGTACTTC. Translating it yields CASSQGIGETQYF.